This TCR beta chain is drawn from a study of shared clonotypes between healthy human individuals. Findings of the study overall: Sharing across four donors was highest in naive CD4 (roughly 5%) and lowest in memory CD8 (0.4%). Owing to a small donor count, the genetic and exposure-history diversity represented was limited.

The CDR3 runs to 13 residues. V was clipped by 0 bases and J by 5 bases, with 7 bases between them. Germline CDR1 KGHSH, CDR2 LQKENI. Tens of thousands of T cell genomes, or roughly 200 ng DNA, went into the sorted-subset replicate PCRs. Assay: immunoSEQ multiplex PCR; the TCRdb copy retains only in-frame clones and omits some. This sample yields about 2.2 million clones, of which about 93% are seen a single time; more than 1.5% belongs to the top ten. CD45RO-negative CD8 cells positively selected for CCR7 made up the naive population, which excluded terminally differentiated effector memory CD45RA+ cells. A word on this clone: What it recognizes is unknown.

This receptor was identified in a man between 18 and 35 years old in good health. Some clones in this sample may be carry-over from other donors' samples. The chain has TRBV18 and TRBJ2-5, with unresolved D. Sequenced sample: naive CD8+ T cells from PBMCs. CDR3 bases: TGTGCCAGCTCACCACCAGGCTGGGAGACCCAGTACTTC. Translating it yields CASSPPGWETQYF.